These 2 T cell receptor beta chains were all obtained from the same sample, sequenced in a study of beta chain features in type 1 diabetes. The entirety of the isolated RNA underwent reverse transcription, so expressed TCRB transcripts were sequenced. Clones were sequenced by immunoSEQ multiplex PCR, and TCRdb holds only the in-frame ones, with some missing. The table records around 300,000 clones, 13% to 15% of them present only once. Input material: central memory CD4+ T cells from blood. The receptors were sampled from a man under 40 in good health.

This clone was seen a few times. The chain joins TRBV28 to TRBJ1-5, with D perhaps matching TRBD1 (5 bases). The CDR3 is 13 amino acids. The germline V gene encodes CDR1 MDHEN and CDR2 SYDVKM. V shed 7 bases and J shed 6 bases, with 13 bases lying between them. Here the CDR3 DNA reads TGTGCCAGCATTCTCAGGGTAGGTCAGCCCCAGCATTTT. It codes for CASILRVGQPQHF. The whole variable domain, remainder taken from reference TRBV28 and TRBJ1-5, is DVKVTQSSRYLVKRTGEKVFLECVQDMDHENMFWYRQDPGLGLRLIYFSYDVKMKEKGDIPEGYSVSREKKERFSLILESASTNQTSMYLCASILRVGQPQHFGDGTRLSIL.

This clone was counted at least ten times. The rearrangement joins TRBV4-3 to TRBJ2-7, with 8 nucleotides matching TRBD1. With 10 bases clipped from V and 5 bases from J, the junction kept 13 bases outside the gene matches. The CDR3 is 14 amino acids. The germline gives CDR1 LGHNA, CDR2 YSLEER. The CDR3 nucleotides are TGCGCCAAAAGGTGGGGCAGGGGGCAAAACGAGCAGTACTTC. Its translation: CAKRWGRGQNEQYF.